This TCR beta chain came from a study of cytomegalovirus exposure and HLA in healthy donors. The CDR3 is 16 amino acids. The junction had 6 bases not matched to a gene; V was cut back by 2 bases and J by 2 bases. The germline V gene encodes CDR1 MNHEY and CDR2 SMNVEV (reference sequence). The PCR contained 60 Vbeta and 13 Jbeta primers. Here immunoSEQ multiplex PCR was the method, and the copy in TCRdb shows in-frame clones only, minus some. Of around 71,000 clones listed, about 60% are singletons. The sequenced material came from PBMCs. The chain is built from TRBV27 and TRBJ2-3; 8 bases are shared with TRBD1. The sequence came from a man in his thirties or forties in good health and CMV-seropositive. CDR3 sequence: CASSLRRGQATDTQYF. The CDR3 DNA reads as TGTGCCAGCAGTTTACGGAGGGGACAGGCCACAGATACGCAGTATTTT.